These 22 T cell receptor beta chains came from one sample sequenced in a study of blood T cell repertoires in COVID-19. Libraries were prepared by immunoSEQ multiplex PCR; TCRdb keeps only in-frame clonotypes and omits some of them. This table has approximately 300,000 clones, nearly 90% appearing once. Sequencing input: PBMCs or T cells enriched from blood (not recorded which). The receptors stem from a woman in her thirties who had recovered from COVID-19.

The chain combines TRBV19 with TRBJ2-1; TRBD1 matches 8 bases. V lost 6 bases and J lost 9; bases outside the gene matches: 7. From germline, CDR1 is LNHDA and CDR2 SQIVND (reference sequence). The CDR3 covers 13 residues. CDR3 DNA sequence: TGTGCCAGTAGGGACAGGGAATATATTGAGCAGTTCTTC. The encoded protein is CASRDREYIEQFF.

This clone appeared a single time. The V call is TRBV4-1, the J call TRBJ1-2; a possible D gene is TRBD1 (6 bases). Trimming left V 4 bases short and J 0 bases short, with 9 bases between. CDR1 is MGHRA and CDR2 is YSYEKL in the germline V gene. The length of the CDR3 is 14 residues. CDR3 nucleotides: TGCGCCAGCAGCCCAGGGGATTCTAACTATGGCTACACCTTC. Amino acids: CASSPGDSNYGYTF.

The rearrangement uses TRBV6-5 and TRBJ2-4; the match to TRBD2 covers 7 bases. Germline V gene data show CDR1 as MNHEY and CDR2 as SVGAGI. This CDR3 has 16 amino acids. V lost 2 bases, J lost 1 base, and 5 bases stayed unmatched. The CDR3 loop is CASSYGRDAAKNIQYF. The CDR3 DNA follows: TGTGCCAGCAGTTACGGGAGGGACGCGGCCAAAAACATTCAGTACTTC.

This clone came up a few times. The sample has other DNA sequences that encode this CDR3 too. The chain recombines TRBV11-2 with TRBJ2-7; TRBD1 matches at 9 bases. This CDR3 spans 13 amino acids. The ends lost 4 bases at V and 3 bases at J; junction bases unmatched: 1. CDR1 SGHAT and CDR2 FQNNGV come from the germline V gene. This CDR3 reads CASSSTGGYEQYF. In DNA, the CDR3 is TGTGCCAGCAGCTCGACAGGGGGCTACGAGCAGTACTTC.

The V gene is TRBV12-3 or TRBV12-4, the J gene TRBJ2-1; D ambiguous. CDR3 size: 12 residues. V lost 4 bases, J lost 9 bases, and 10 bases lay in between. The CDR3 DNA sequence: TGTGCCAGCAGTTCCGGGTGGGTTGAGCAGTTCTTC. This gives the protein CASSSGWVEQFF.

V usage is TRBV2 and J usage is TRBJ1-1, with a possible D match to TRBD1 (5 bases). V was cut by 3 bases and J by 3 bases, with 8 bases left in between. Germline V gene data show CDR1 as SNHLY and CDR2 as FYNNEI. The CDR3 runs to 13 residues. The CDR3 here is CASSDGGHTEAFF. CDR3 nucleotides: TGTGCCAGCAGTGACGGGGGTCACACTGAAGCTTTCTTT.

The J gene is TRBJ1-1, the V gene TRBV25-1; the D gene is possibly TRBD1 (6 bases). CDR3 length equals 15 residues. Between the trimmed V and J ends, which lost 7 bases and 0 bases, there was a span of 15 bases. The germline CDR1 and CDR2 sequences are MGHDK and SYGVNS. For the CDR3, the DNA is TGTGCCAGCACCCCTCCCGGACAGATGAACACTGAAGCTTTCTTT. It is translated as CASTPPGQMNTEAFF. Variable domain in full (rest from reference TRBV25-1 and TRBJ1-1): EADIYQTPRYLVIGTGKKITLECSQTMGHDKMYWYQQDPGMELHLIHYSYGVNSTEKGDLSSESTVSRIRTEHFPLTLESARPSHTSQYLCASTPPGQMNTEAFFGQGTRLTVV.

This chain links TRBV7-9 with TRBJ1-2, with a tentative D call TRBD1 (6 bases). Looked up from germline, CDR1 is SEHNR and CDR2 is FQNEAQ (reference sequence). The V end was cut by 2 bases, the J end by 8 bases, with 15 bases between. There are 14 residues in the CDR3. CDR3: CASSLPTFTGGYTF. The CDR3 bases are TGTGCCAGCAGCTTACCCACCTTTACAGGGGGCTACACCTTC.

This rearrangement joins TRBV5-6 to TRBJ2-7, with D uncertain. Germline values: CDR1 SGHDT, CDR2 YYEEEE. V was clipped by 0 bases and J by 2 bases, with 24 bases between them. The CDR3 runs to 19 residues. The CDR3 DNA reads as TGTGCCAGCAGCTTGGAGATTGGGCCCCCGGTATCGTGGACCTACGAGCAGTACTTC. As protein: CASSLEIGPPVSWTYEQYF.

The chain has TRBV7-9 and TRBJ1-1, with D unclear. CDR1 and CDR2 from the germline V gene are SEHNR and FQNEAQ (reference sequence). The CDR3 contains 13 residues. With 3 bases removed from V and 3 bases from J, the gap between germline ends came to 8 bases. The CDR3 coding sequence is TGTGCCAGCAGCTTTGAGCGATACACTGAAGCTTTCTTT. Its protein is CASSFERYTEAFF.

The chain joins TRBV11-2 to TRBJ2-3, with TRBD1 matching 10 bases. The CDR3 consists of 15 residues. From germline, CDR1 is SGHAT and CDR2 FQNNGV. V lost 5 bases to trimming and J lost 2 bases; unmatched junction nucleotides: 4. The CDR3 nucleotides are TGTGCCAGCAGCCCGGGACAGGGGTCCACAGATACGCAGTATTTT. Amino acids: CASSPGQGSTDTQYF. Full variable domain (rest looked up from reference TRBV11-2 and TRBJ2-3): EAGVAQSPRYKIIEKRQSVAFWCNPISGHATLYWYQQILGQGPKLLIQFQNNGVVDDSQLPKDRFSAERLKGVDSTLKIQPAKLEDSAVYLCASSPGQGSTDTQYFGPGTRLTVL.

The chain is built from TRBV19 and TRBJ1-1; the D gene is possibly TRBD1 (5 bases). Trimming took off 6 bases at V and 0 bases at J, with 20 bases between the two ends. Looked up from germline, CDR1 is LNHDA and CDR2 is SQIVND (reference sequence). This CDR3 has 17 amino acids. In DNA form, the CDR3 reads TGTGCCAGTAGGGGGGGTTTGGGGACTCTTTTGAACACTGAAGCTTTCTTT. This sequence encodes CASRGGLGTLLNTEAFF.

The chain joins TRBV30 to TRBJ1-1, with D unresolved. V was pared by 2 bases and J by 7 bases, with 8 bases between. Germline CDR1 GTSNPN, CDR2 SVGIG (reference sequence). The CDR3 has 11 residues. CDR3: CAWSPRFEAFF. The CDR3 DNA sequence: TGTGCCTGGAGTCCCCGTTTTGAAGCTTTCTTT.

This chain connects TRBV24-1 to TRBJ1-2; 7 bases map to TRBD1. With 4 bases clipped from V and 7 bases from J, the junction kept 8 bases outside the gene matches. Per germline, CDR1 KGHDR and CDR2 SFDVKD. This CDR3 spans 14 amino acids. The CDR3 loop reads CATSERRQGGGYTF. In DNA, the CDR3 is TGTGCCACCAGTGAGCGGCGCCAGGGGGGTGGCTACACCTTC.

The chain couples TRBV7-3 to TRBJ2-2, with D maybe TRBD2 (6 bases). The CDR3 runs 14 residues. Trimming removed 5 bases at V and 6 bases at J, with 13 bases between. Germline CDR1 SGHTA, CDR2 FQGTGA. Here the CDR3 DNA reads TGTGCCAGCAGCATATCGGGCGGGGCCGGGGAGCTGTTTTTT. Translated: CASSISGGAGELFF.

The chain combines TRBV9 with TRBJ1-1; TRBD1 agrees at 9 bases. The V segment lost 3 bases and the J segment 3 bases; nucleotides outside the gene matches: 6. CDR3 length equals 15 residues. Germline lookup yields CDR1 SGDLS and CDR2 YYNGEE. The CDR3: CASSAGTGSDTEAFF. CDR3 bases: TGTGCCAGCAGCGCCGGGACAGGGTCGGACACTGAAGCTTTCTTT.

This chain joins TRBV5-5 and TRBJ1-4; no clear D gene. Germline V gene sequence: CDR1 SGHKS, CDR2 YYEKEE (reference sequence). Trimming took off 0 bases at V and 2 bases at J, with 11 bases between the two ends. The CDR3 length is 16 residues. The CDR3 DNA reads as TGTGCCAGCAGCTTGGACCCGGGTCGGACTAATGAAAAACTGTTTTTT. The encoded protein is CASSLDPGRTNEKLFF.

Here the CDR3 reads CASSPRLQEETQYF. CDR3 bases: TGTGCCAGCTCACCACGTTTACAGGAAGAGACCCAGTACTTC. The chain uses TRBV18 and TRBJ2-5; tentatively, D is TRBD1 (5 bases). In germline, CDR1 is KGHSH, CDR2 LQKENI. The V end lost 1 base, the J end lost 3 bases, and 9 bases lay between the germline ends. The CDR3 covers 14 residues.

The chain employs TRBV6-5 and TRBJ2-7, with TRBD1 matching 8 bases. CDR3 length equals 15 residues. The germline gives CDR1 MNHEY, CDR2 SVGAGI. With V trimmed by 6 bases and J by 2 bases, 9 bases remained unmatched. DNA of the CDR3: TGTGCCAGCAGCGCCAAGACAGGGGCTACCTACGAGCAGTACTTC. Residues: CASSAKTGATYEQYF.

This rearrangement joins TRBV27 to TRBJ1-5, with TRBD1 identical over 9 bases. The trim removed 5 bases at V and 5 bases at J, leaving 7 bases unmatched. The CDR3 covers 15 residues. Germline assignment: CDR1 MNHEY and CDR2 SMNVEV (reference sequence). The CDR3 sequence is CASSPGQGVYQPQHF. The CDR3, as DNA: TGTGCCAGCAGTCCGGGACAGGGTGTGTATCAGCCCCAGCATTTT.

The chain couples TRBV25-1 to TRBJ1-2; D gene unclear. The germline V and J ends were trimmed by 8 bases and 1 base, with 5 bases remaining between them. This CDR3 comprises 11 residues. CDR1 is MGHDK and CDR2 is SYGVNS in the germline V gene. CDR3 sequence reads: CASSNNYGYTF. Here the CDR3 DNA reads TGTGCCAGCTCAAATAACTATGGCTACACCTTC.

V and J are TRBV5-6 and TRBJ1-6; unclear D gene. The CDR3 runs to 17 residues. V was cut by 2 bases and J by 9 bases, with 21 bases left in between. Germline values: CDR1 SGHDT, CDR2 YYEEEE. CDR3 residues: CASSFVSGNWVGSPLHF. In DNA form, the CDR3 reads TGTGCCAGCAGCTTCGTTTCCGGGAACTGGGTCGGTTCACCCCTCCACTTT.